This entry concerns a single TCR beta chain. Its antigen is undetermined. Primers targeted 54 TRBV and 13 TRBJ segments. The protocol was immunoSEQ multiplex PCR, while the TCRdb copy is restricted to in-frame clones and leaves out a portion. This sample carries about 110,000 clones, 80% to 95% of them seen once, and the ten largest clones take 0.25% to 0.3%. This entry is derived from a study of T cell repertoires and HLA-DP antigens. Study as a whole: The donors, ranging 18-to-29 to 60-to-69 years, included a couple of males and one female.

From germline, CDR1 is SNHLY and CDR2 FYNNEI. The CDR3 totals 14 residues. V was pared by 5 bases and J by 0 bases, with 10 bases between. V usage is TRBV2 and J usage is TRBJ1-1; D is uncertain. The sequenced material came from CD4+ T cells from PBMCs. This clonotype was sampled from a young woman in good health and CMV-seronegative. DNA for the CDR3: TGTGCCAGCAGTTACATGGGAATGAACACTGAAGCTTTCTTT. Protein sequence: CASSYMGMNTEAFF.